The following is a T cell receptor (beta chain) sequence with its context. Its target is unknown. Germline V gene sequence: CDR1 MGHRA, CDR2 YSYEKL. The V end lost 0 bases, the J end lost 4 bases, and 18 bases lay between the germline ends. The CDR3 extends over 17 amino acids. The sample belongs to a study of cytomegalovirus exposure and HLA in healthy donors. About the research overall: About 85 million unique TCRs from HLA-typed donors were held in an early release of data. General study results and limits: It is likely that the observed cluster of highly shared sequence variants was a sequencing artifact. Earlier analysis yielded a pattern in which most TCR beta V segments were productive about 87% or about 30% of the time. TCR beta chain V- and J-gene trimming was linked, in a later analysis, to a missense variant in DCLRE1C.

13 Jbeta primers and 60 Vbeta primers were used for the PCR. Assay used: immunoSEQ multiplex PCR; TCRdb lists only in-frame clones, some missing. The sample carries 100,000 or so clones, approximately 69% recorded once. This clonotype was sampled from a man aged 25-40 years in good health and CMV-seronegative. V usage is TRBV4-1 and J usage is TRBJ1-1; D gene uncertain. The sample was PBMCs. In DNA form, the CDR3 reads TGCGCCAGCAGCCAAGATCGGTTGGGAGCTGGGCCCACTGAAGCTTTCTTT. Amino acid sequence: CASSQDRLGAGPTEAFF.